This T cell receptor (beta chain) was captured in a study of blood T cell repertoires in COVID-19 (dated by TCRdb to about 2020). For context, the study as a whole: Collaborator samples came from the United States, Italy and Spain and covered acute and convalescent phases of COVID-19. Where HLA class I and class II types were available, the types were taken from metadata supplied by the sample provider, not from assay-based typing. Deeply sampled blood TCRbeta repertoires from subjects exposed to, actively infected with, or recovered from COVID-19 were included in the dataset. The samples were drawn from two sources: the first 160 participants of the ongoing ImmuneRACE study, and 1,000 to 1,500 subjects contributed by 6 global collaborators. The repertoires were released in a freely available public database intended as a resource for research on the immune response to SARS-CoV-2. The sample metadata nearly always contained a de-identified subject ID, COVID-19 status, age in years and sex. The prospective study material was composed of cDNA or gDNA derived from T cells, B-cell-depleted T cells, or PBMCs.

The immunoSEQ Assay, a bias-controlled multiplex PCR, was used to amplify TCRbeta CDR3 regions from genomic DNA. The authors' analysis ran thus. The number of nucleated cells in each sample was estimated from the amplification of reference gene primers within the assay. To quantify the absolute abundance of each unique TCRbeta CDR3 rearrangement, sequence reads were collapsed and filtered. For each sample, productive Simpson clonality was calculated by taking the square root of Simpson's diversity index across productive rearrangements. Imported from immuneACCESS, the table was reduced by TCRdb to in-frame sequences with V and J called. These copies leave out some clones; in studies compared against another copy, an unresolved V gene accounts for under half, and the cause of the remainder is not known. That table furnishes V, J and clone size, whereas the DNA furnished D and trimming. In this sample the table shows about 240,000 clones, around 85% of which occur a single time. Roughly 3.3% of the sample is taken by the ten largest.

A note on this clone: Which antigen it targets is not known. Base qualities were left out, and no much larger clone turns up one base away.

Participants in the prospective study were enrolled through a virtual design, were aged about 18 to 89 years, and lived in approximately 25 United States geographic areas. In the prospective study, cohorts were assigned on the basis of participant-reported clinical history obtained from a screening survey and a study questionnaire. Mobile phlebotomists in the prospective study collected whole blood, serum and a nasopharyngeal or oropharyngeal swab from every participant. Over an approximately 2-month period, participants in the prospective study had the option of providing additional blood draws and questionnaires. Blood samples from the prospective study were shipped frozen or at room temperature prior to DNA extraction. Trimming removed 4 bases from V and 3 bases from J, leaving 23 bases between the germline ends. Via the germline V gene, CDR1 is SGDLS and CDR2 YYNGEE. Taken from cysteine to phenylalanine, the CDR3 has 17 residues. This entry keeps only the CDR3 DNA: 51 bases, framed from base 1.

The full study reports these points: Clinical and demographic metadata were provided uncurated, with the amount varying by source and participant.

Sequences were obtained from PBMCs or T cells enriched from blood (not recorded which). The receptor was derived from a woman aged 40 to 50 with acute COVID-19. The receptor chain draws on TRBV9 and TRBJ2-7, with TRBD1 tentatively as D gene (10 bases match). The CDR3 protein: CASSPSGGRTGGYEQYF. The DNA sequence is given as TGTGCCAGCAGCCCCAGCGGGGGGAGGACAGGGGGCTACGAGCAGTACTTC.